Listed below are T cell receptor beta chains from one sample, sequenced in a study of blood T cell repertoires in COVID-19. The repertoire was sequenced with immunoSEQ multiplex PCR; TCRdb's copy has only in-frame clones and lacks some. The profile shows 70,000 to 90,000 clones, around four fifths of them singletons. The sample comprised peripheral blood. All receptors derive from a man in his 70s with acute or convalescent COVID-19. Each CDR3 is given with its conserved first and last residue. A D gene is named only where the DNA matches it firmly. Clone size is shown for a subset of rows, as once, few, many or a class of expanded clone.

D: TRBD2; V: TRBV19; size: few; J: TRBJ2-7; CDR3: CASSLAVSYEQYF; DNA: TGTGCCAGTAGTCTAGCGGTATCCTACGAGCAGTACTTC
D: .; V: TRBV15; size: .; J: TRBJ1-2; CDR3: CATSRDLGSANYGYTF; DNA: TGTGCCACCAGCAGAGATCTGGGCTCAGCTAACTATGGCTACACCTTC
D: TRBD1; V: TRBV11-2; size: .; J: TRBJ1-5; CDR3: CASSMRTGVQPQHF; DNA: TGTGCCAGCAGCATGCGGACAGGGGTTCAGCCCCAGCATTTT
D: TRBD1; V: TRBV9; size: .; J: TRBJ2-7; CDR3: CASSGRPGQGSDEQYF; DNA: TGTGCCAGCAGCGGGCGACCGGGACAGGGGTCCGACGAGCAGTACTTC
D: .; V: TRBV9; size: .; J: TRBJ1-3; CDR3: CASSVARSGNTIYF; DNA: TGTGCCAGCAGCGTAGCCAGGTCCGGAAACACCATATATTTT
D: .; V: TRBV4-1; size: once; J: TRBJ1-5; CDR3: CASSQGYKGVHQPQHF; DNA: TGCGCCAGCAGCCAAGGGTACAAAGGGGTCCATCAGCCCCAGCATTTT
D: .; V: TRBV11-2; size: .; J: TRBJ1-5; CDR3: CASSSEPAGFVNQPQHF; DNA: TGTGCCAGCAGTTCGGAGCCCGCAGGGTTCGTCAATCAGCCCCAGCATTTT
D: TRBD1; V: TRBV4-1; size: .; J: TRBJ2-1; CDR3: CASSQGQGDNEQFF; DNA: TGCGCCAGCAGCCAGGGACAGGGTGACAATGAGCAGTTCTTC
D: .; V: TRBV19; size: .; J: TRBJ2-1; CDR3: CASSSLDSNEQFF; DNA: TGTGCCAGTAGTTCTCTGGACAGCAATGAGCAGTTCTTC
D: .; V: TRBV28; size: .; J: TRBJ1-6; CDR3: CASSRPGNNSPLHF; DNA: TGTGCCAGCAGTCGTCCGGGGAATAATTCACCCCTCCACTTT
D: TRBD1; V: TRBV3-1/TRBV3-2; size: .; J: TRBJ1-2; CDR3: CASSQRGQGGGYTF; DNA: TGTGCCAGCAGCCAAAGAGGACAGGGCGGCGGCTACACCTTC
D: .; V: TRBV14; size: .; J: TRBJ2-1; CDR3: CASSPRSFLLNNEQFF; DNA: TGTGCCAGCAGCCCCAGGTCCTTCCTATTGAACAATGAGCAGTTCTTC
D: .; V: TRBV6-1; size: medium-sized; J: TRBJ1-5; CDR3: CASSEGQPNQPQHF; DNA: TGTGCCAGCAGTGAAGGACAGCCCAATCAGCCCCAGCATTTT
D: TRBD2; V: TRBV2; size: once; J: TRBJ2-7; CDR3: CASNPLAGASYEQYF; DNA: TGTGCCAGCAATCCCTTAGCGGGGGCTTCCTACGAGCAGTACTTC
D: TRBD1; V: TRBV11-2; size: .; J: TRBJ1-2; CDR3: CASSRVNRGYGYTF; DNA: TGTGCCAGCAGCCGAGTTAACAGGGGATATGGCTACACCTTC
D: TRBD2; V: TRBV4-1; size: .; J: TRBJ2-1; CDR3: CASTQTSGGNNEQFF; DNA: TGCGCCAGCACCCAGACTAGCGGGGGGAACAATGAGCAGTTCTTC
D: .; V: TRBV6-2/TRBV6-3; size: .; J: TRBJ2-5; CDR3: CASSPLNNQETQYF; DNA: TGTGCCAGCAGCCCATTAAACAACCAAGAGACCCAGTACTTC
D: .; V: TRBV10-1; size: .; J: TRBJ1-2; CDR3: CASSEAGSDYGYTF; DNA: TGCGCCAGCAGTGAGGCAGGGTCCGACTATGGCTACACCTTC
D: TRBD2; V: TRBV3-1/TRBV3-2; size: once; J: TRBJ2-1; CDR3: CASSPWGGKNNEQFF; DNA: TGTGCCAGCAGCCCATGGGGGGGGAAAAACAATGAGCAGTTCTTC
D: .; V: TRBV4-2; size: .; J: TRBJ1-1; CDR3: CASSQEIVGPRGTEAFF; DNA: TGTGCCAGCAGCCAAGAGATCGTAGGGCCCCGGGGGACTGAAGCTTTCTTT
D: TRBD2; V: TRBV7-2; size: .; J: TRBJ2-3; CDR3: CASSFGGVSTDTQYF; DNA: TGTGCCAGCAGCTTCGGGGGGGTCAGCACAGATACGCAGTATTTT
D: TRBD1; V: TRBV7-8; size: few; J: TRBJ1-5; CDR3: CASSGTGANQPQHF; DNA: TGTGCCAGCAGCGGGACAGGGGCTAATCAGCCCCAGCATTTT
D: .; V: TRBV24-1; size: .; J: TRBJ2-7; CDR3: CATSDRTAEEQYF; DNA: TGTGCCACCAGTGATAGGACAGCCGAGGAGCAGTACTTC
D: .; V: TRBV2; size: .; J: TRBJ2-3; CDR3: CASSPQGGDTDTQYF; DNA: TGTGCCAGCAGTCCCCAAGGCGGAGACACAGATACGCAGTATTTT
D: .; V: TRBV19; size: once; J: TRBJ1-4; CDR3: CASSPGGAGLEKLFF; DNA: TGTGCCAGTAGTCCCGGGGGGGCCGGCCTTGAAAAACTGTTTTTT
D: .; V: TRBV28; size: .; J: TRBJ1-1; CDR3: CASSLGDAAFF; DNA: TGTGCCAGCAGTTTAGGAGATGCGGCCTTCTTT
D: .; V: TRBV2; size: .; J: TRBJ2-7; CDR3: CASSVRDSETEQYF; DNA: TGTGCCAGCAGTGTCCGGGACTCAGAGACGGAGCAGTACTTC
D: .; V: TRBV3-1/TRBV3-2; size: .; J: TRBJ1-2; CDR3: CASSQVPSGYSF; DNA: TGTGCCAGCAGCCAAGTGCCCTCCGGGTACTCCTTC